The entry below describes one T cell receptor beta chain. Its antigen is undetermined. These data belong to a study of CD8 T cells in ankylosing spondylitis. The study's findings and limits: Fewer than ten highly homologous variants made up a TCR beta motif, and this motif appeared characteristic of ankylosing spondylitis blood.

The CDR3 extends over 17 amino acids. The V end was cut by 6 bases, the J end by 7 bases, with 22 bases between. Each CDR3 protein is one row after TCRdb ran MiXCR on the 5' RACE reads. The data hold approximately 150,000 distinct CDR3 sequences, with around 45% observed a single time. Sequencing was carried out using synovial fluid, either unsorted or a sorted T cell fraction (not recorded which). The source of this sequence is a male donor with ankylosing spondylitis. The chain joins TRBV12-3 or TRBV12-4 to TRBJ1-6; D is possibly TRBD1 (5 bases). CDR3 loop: CASSRQEGKGPNSPLHF. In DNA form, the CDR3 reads TGTGCCAGCAGCCGACAAGAGGGGAAAGGACCCAATTCACCCCTCCACTTT.